This is a list of T cell receptor beta chains from one sample in a study of T cell changes during pregnancy in multiple sclerosis. Here immunoSEQ multiplex PCR was the method, and the copy in TCRdb shows in-frame clones only, minus some. The sample gives some 120,000 clones, around nine tenths of which show up once; less than 2% is in the top ten. The sample was peripheral blood, taken in the third trimester of pregnancy. Every receptor here comes from a female donor with multiple sclerosis, enrolled in a pregnancy study. Both conserved end residues are part of each CDR3. Each record gives: clone size, J gene, D gene, V gene, CDR3 DNA, CDR3 protein. D genes are given only for firm matches. Part of the rows lack a size; the others show once, few, many or a class for expanded clones.

-	TRBJ1-1	TRBD1	TRBV2	TGTGCCAGCAGGCCCGGGACAGGGGGCTTGCTGGCTTTCTTT	CASRPGTGGLLAFF
-	TRBJ2-7	-	TRBV15	TGTGCCACCTCCCCAGGTATGGCCTACGAGCAGTACTTC	CATSPGMAYEQYF
-	TRBJ2-7	TRBD1	TRBV6-7	TGTGCCCCCCGCCGCAGGGGGCCCTCCTACGAGCAGTACTTC	CAPRRRGPSYEQYF
-	TRBJ2-7	-	TRBV18	TGTGCCAGCTCACCTCGGGACACCTACGAGCAGTACTTC	CASSPRDTYEQYF
-	TRBJ2-1	TRBD1	TRBV30	TGTGCCACAACGGCTCGGACAGGCTACAATGAGCAGTTCTTC	CATTARTGYNEQFF
few	TRBJ1-4	TRBD1	TRBV2	TGTGCCAGCAGAGATAGAGCCGGGACAGTAAGAGAAAAACTGTTTTTT	CASRDRAGTVREKLFF
-	TRBJ2-7	-	TRBV27	TGTGCCAGCAGTCCCGAGAGGCGGGGGCGGGAGCAGTACTTC	CASSPERRGREQYF
-	TRBJ2-1	-	TRBV6-6	TGTGCCAGCAGTTACCCTAGGGGGAGGGCCGTTGAGCAGTTCTTC	CASSYPRGRAVEQFF
-	TRBJ1-2	-	TRBV19	TGTGCCAGTAGGAAAAACCCCGACCTAGCCAGCGATGGCTACACCTTC	CASRKNPDLASDGYTF
once	TRBJ1-2	-	TRBV6-1	TGTGCCAGCAGTGAAGGGGCCCCCTATGGCTACACCTTC	CASSEGAPYGYTF